This TCR beta chain originates from a study of Tregs in tolerant kidney transplant recipients. Profiling relied on immunoSEQ multiplex PCR, and the TCRdb table lists in-frame clones only, not all of them. The data contain 75,000 to 100,000 clones, around nine tenths of them singletons. This clone occurred once. Its matching antigen is unknown. CD4+CD25+CD127- Tregs, CD4+CD25- non-Tregs, CD4 and CD8 cells were sorted. This CDR3 is 15 amino acids long. The germline V gene encodes CDR1 MNHEY and CDR2 SMNVEV (reference sequence). V shed 6 bases and J shed 0 bases, with 13 bases lying between them. Whole-study findings and limits: Few patients were studied, so findings need validation in larger groups. Tregs expanded with activated donor B cells seemed most donor-specific.

The sequence was obtained from a human donor in good health. The sequenced sample was CD8+ T cells from blood. J is TRBJ2-3 and V is TRBV27; D possibly corresponds to TRBD2 (5 bases). CDR3 residues: CASSSSGSSTDTQYF. CDR3 in DNA: TGTGCCAGCAGCTCTTCGGGGTCTAGCACAGATACGCAGTATTTT.